This T cell receptor (beta chain) is from a study of T cells after yellow fever vaccination. Study-wide context: Preparing low-cell-number fractions relied on SMART-Seq v4 Ultra Low Input. Whole-study findings and limits: Highly abundant clonotypes carried over from the bulk population could end up in FACS-sorted repertoires as contaminants. Relatively few clonotypes were ones that appeared in both CD4 and CD8 compartments.

Synthesis of TCR cDNA relied on 5'RACE template switching, which attached a universal primer site and UMIs. TCRdb ran MiXCR on the 5' RACE reads and lists one entry per CDR3 protein. The data contain 150,000 to 200,000 distinct CDR3 sequences, 11% of them singletons. The CDR3 spans 14 residues. Germline CDR1 is SEHNR and CDR2 is FQNEAQ (reference sequence). V lost 3 bases and J lost 6, with 12 bases in between. In the case of this clonotype: Its antigen is unidentified.

Sequencing was performed on CD8+ T cells sorted from PBMCs, taken 15 days after the yellow fever booster vaccination. The chain employs TRBV7-9 and TRBJ2-1; D is ambiguous. The sequence came from a man younger than 30 who received the YFV17D yellow fever vaccine. The CDR3 region is CASSFKGRRNEQFF. As DNA, the CDR3 is TGTGCCAGCAGCTTTAAGGGCCGCCGCAATGAGCAGTTCTTC.